Shown below are 13 T cell receptor beta chains from a single sample sequenced in a study of blood T cells in healthy people across ages (dated by TCRdb to 2013 to 2016). Libraries were built with 5' RACE. Sequencing relied on an Illumina HiSeq 2500. A second about 6 to 11 cycle PCR used a sample-barcoded 5' primer and a J-beta primer mix. TCRdb itself trimmed the public reads at Q25 with fastp, ran MiXCR and retained productive beta chains. Under each unique CDR3 protein, matching rows form one entry showing the most common genes and DNA. The sample table contains over 600,000 distinct CDR3 sequences; only one count was recorded for around 50% of them. Jointly, the top ten make up 15% to 20% of the sample. The sequenced sample was blood. Every receptor here comes from a man aged 80 or over in good health.

The chain employs TRBV20-1 and TRBJ2-1, with a possible D match to TRBD2 (5 bases). The CDR3 is 13 residues long. Trimming left V 5 bases short and J 5 bases short, with 13 bases between. CDR1 and CDR2 (germline): DFQATT, SNEGSKA (reference sequence). CDR3 sequence (DNA): TGCAGTGCTTCCCCGGACTTGAACAATGAGCAGTTCTTC. This encodes CSASPDLNNEQFF.

The rearrangement links TRBV5-4 to TRBJ2-1, with 10 nucleotides matching TRBD2. The germline V gene encodes CDR1 SGHNT and CDR2 YYREEE (reference sequence). The CDR3 totals 15 residues. J lost 9 bases, V lost 2 bases, and 8 bases had no gene match. The CDR3 sequence is CASSFSGGAIGEQFF. CDR3 in DNA: TGTGCCAGCAGCTTCAGCGGGGGGGCCATTGGTGAGCAGTTCTTC.

The CDR3 sequence is CAWSVKAGVLRTQYF. CDR3 DNA sequence: TGTGCCTGGAGTGTAAAAGCGGGAGTATTGCGGACGCAGTATTTT. This chain links TRBV30 with TRBJ2-3; 8 bases align to TRBD2. This CDR3 has 15 amino acids. Germline CDR1 reads GTSNPN; CDR2 reads SVGIG (reference sequence). Unmatched junction bases numbered 11, after V lost 0 bases and J lost 9 bases.

This clonotype was observed a few times. The rearrangement links TRBV5-1 to TRBJ2-3, with D maybe TRBD1 (6 bases). In germline, CDR1 is SGHRS, CDR2 YFSETQ. This CDR3 has 18 amino acids. V lost 4 bases, J lost 2 bases, and 23 bases lay in between. CDR3 coding DNA: TGCGCCAGCAGCCCTACCCAAACGCCGGGACAAGTCACAGATACGCAGTATTTT. Translating gives CASSPTQTPGQVTDTQYF.

In the case of this clonotype: Mismatch with germline at one junction end may stem from a read error. This sequence joins TRBV6-2 or TRBV6-3 and TRBJ2-7, with 7 bases that match TRBD2. Germline V gene lookup returns CDR1 MNHEY and CDR2 SVGEGT. This CDR3 comprises 16 residues. The CDR3 here is CAGSKGLAATSYEQYF. For the CDR3, the DNA is TGTGCCGGCAGTAAGGGGCTAGCGGCCACCTCCTACGAGCAGTACTTC.

The V gene is TRBV9, the J gene TRBJ2-6; either TRBD1 or TRBD2 may fit D (6 bases each). The CDR3 spans 19 residues. V lost 2 bases to trimming and J lost 1 base, with 19 bases between them. Germline CDR1 reads SGDLS; CDR2 reads YYNGEE. CDR3 in amino acids: CASSVPVGGQNSGANVLTF. The CDR3 region has the DNA TGTGCCAGCAGCGTCCCGGTAGGGGGGCAAAATTCTGGGGCCAACGTCCTGACTTTC.

The chain couples TRBV7-6 to TRBJ2-2; 11 bases are a match to TRBD2. This CDR3 has 17 residues. The trim removed 1 base at V and 8 bases at J, leaving 9 bases unmatched. The V gene's germline CDR1 is SGHVS and CDR2 FNYEAQ. CDR3 in amino acids: CASSLDTSGSTLGELFF. In nucleotides, the CDR3 is TGTGCCAGCAGCTTAGATACTAGCGGGAGTACGTTGGGGGAGCTGTTTTTT. Combining the CDR3 with reference TRBV7-6 and TRBJ2-2 gives the whole variable domain GAGVSQSPRYKVTKRGQDVALRCDPISGHVSLYWYRQALGQGPEFLTYFNYEAQQDKSGLPNDRFSAERPEGSISTLTIQRTEQRDSAMYRCASSLDTSGSTLGELFFGEGSRLTVL.

The sample holds many counts of this clonotype. The CDR3 sequence: CAAGTSTDTQYF. CDR3 DNA: TGTGCCGCTGGGACTAGCACAGATACGCAGTATTTT. The chain combines TRBV7-2 with TRBJ2-3; tentative D call: TRBD2 (6 bases). The CDR3 loop spans 12 amino acids. V lost 11 bases and J 0 bases, leaving 9 bases between the germline ends. Germline CDR1 reads SGHTA; CDR2 reads FQGNSA.

In its sample, this clonotype was seen many times. The V and J genes are TRBV20-1 and TRBJ2-5; no reliable D call. In germline, CDR1 is DFQATT, CDR2 SNEGSKA (reference sequence). This CDR3 is built from 12 residues. V shed 3 bases and J shed 2 bases, with 7 bases lying between them. The CDR3 DNA is TGCAGTGCTAGTATACGGCAAGAGACCCAGTACTTC. Translated, it gives CSASIRQETQYF.

This clonotype was seen more than once but under ten times. The chain's CDR3 is CASSTRGAPYEQYF. The CDR3 DNA is TGTGCCAGCAGTACCCGCGGAGCACCCTACGAGCAGTACTTC. This chain connects TRBV28 to TRBJ2-7; D gene ambiguous. Trimming shortened V by 5 bases and J by 2 bases, and 13 bases separated the two germline ends. The germline gives CDR1 MDHEN, CDR2 SYDVKM. The CDR3 has 14 residues.

This chain uses TRBV6-6 with TRBJ2-2, with 8 nucleotides matching TRBD2. V shed 8 bases and J 5 bases; nucleotides not matched to a gene: 10. The CDR3 runs to 15 residues. The germline CDR1 and CDR2 sequences are MNHNY and SVGAGI (reference sequence). The CDR3: CASGPGTRGTGELFF. CDR3 nucleotide sequence: TGTGCCAGCGGTCCCGGGACTAGAGGTACCGGGGAGCTGTTTTTT.

This clonotype was seen only a few times. V usage is TRBV7-2 and J usage is TRBJ2-1; 7 nucleotides agree with TRBD2. The CDR3 extends over 16 amino acids. Trimming removed 4 bases from V and 2 bases from J; junction bases left unmatched: 8. The germline gives CDR1 SGHTA, CDR2 FQGNSA. CDR3 sequence reads: CASSSQVGGPYNEQFF. CDR3 sequence (DNA): TGTGCCAGCAGCTCCCAGGTGGGAGGGCCCTACAATGAGCAGTTCTTC.

Only a few counts were recorded for this clonotype. The chain couples TRBV29-1 to TRBJ2-3; 8 nucleotides agree with TRBD2. Germline V lookup: CDR1 SQVTM, CDR2 ANQGSEA. Trimming removed 7 bases from V and 4 bases from J; junction bases left unmatched: 10. This CDR3 is 14 amino acids long. The CDR3 nucleotides are TGCAGCGACCGGACTAGCCCTTTTTCAGATACGCAGTATTTT. Encoded protein: CSDRTSPFSDTQYF.